The next 3 T cell receptor beta chains were all read from a single sample in a study of blood T cells in healthy people across ages. Primers used in a second PCR of about 6 to 11 cycles were a sample-barcoded 5' primer and a J-beta primer mix. TCRdb reprocessed the 5' RACE reads via MiXCR and lists one record per CDR3 protein. The table has 1.8 million or so distinct CDR3 sequences, roughly two fifths seen once. The sequencing input was blood. All receptors come from a human donor in good health.

J is TRBJ2-5 and V is TRBV20-1, with D unclear. Germline loops: CDR1 DFQATT, CDR2 SNEGSKA (reference sequence). Trimming cost V 2 bases and J 1 base, with 8 bases left between them. The CDR3 consists of 13 residues. The CDR3 is CSARRFIQETQYF. The CDR3 DNA reads as TGCAGTGCTAGAAGGTTCATCCAAGAGACCCAGTACTTC.

This clonotype turned up a few times. The chain joins TRBV7-2 to TRBJ2-3; D is possibly TRBD1 (6 bases). The CDR3 is 16 amino acids. V shed 5 bases and J shed 5 bases, with 20 bases lying between them. Germline CDR1 is SGHTA and CDR2 is FQGNSA. The CDR3 loop is CASSPSPQGTRDTQYF. Written as DNA, the CDR3 is TGTGCCAGCAGCCCTTCGCCGCAGGGGACCAGAGATACGCAGTATTTT.

In the case of this clonotype: A read error may account for a junction end that differs from germline. V and J are TRBV4-3 and TRBJ1-4, with D uncertain. Germline V CDR1 and CDR2: LGHNA, YSLEER. This CDR3 is 14 amino acids long. The CDR3 nucleotides are TGCGCCAGCAGCCAAGATGCCCAGAATGAAAAACGGTTTTTT. Translating gives CASSQDAQNEKRFF.